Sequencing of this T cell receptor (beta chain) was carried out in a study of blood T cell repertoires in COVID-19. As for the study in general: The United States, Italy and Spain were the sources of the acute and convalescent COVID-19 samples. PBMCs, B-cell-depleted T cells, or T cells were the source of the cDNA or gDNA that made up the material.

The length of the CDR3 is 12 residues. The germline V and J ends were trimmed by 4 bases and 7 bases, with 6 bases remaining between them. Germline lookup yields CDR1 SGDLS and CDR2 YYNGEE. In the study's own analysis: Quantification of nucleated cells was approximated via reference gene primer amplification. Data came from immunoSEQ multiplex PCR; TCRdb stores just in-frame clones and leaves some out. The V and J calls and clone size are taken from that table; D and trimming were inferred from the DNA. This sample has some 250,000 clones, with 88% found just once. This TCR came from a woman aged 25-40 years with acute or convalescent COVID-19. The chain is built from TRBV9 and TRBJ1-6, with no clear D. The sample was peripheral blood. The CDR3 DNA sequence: TGTGCCAGCAGCCCAGTCAATTCACCCCTCCACTTT. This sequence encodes CASSPVNSPLHF.